This T cell receptor (beta chain) was identified during a study of beta chain features in type 1 diabetes. Whole-study findings and limits: Type 1 diabetes patients had VDJ junctions that carried fewer insertions and more deletions. Patients with Type 1 diabetes showed moderately but significantly shorter TCRB CDR3s in all four CD4+ subsets.

In total, each donor contributed a single heparinised blood draw that averaged roughly 110 mL. By way of CD45RO/CCR7/CD25/CD127/CD95/CD27, the CD4+ regulatory, stem cell-like memory, central memory and naive cells were sorted. Details on this clone: The antigen is not known.

All of the isolated RNA was reverse transcribed, so expressed TCRB transcripts were sequenced. Clones were sequenced by immunoSEQ multiplex PCR, and TCRdb holds only the in-frame ones, with some missing. The sample lists about 160,000 clones; approximately 7.8% were seen once. Sequencing was carried out using central memory CD4+ T cells from blood. The receptor comes from a middle-aged woman with type 1 diabetes.

As DNA, the CDR3 is TGCGCCAGCAGCTTGGGGTACTCTGGAGCCAAAAACATTCAGTACTTC. This gives the protein CASSLGYSGAKNIQYF. The genes are TRBV5-1 and TRBJ2-4; D uncertain. The germline V gene has CDR1 SGHRS and CDR2 YFSETQ. The V gene lost 0 bases and the J gene lost 0 bases, with 10 bases spanning the gap. This CDR3 spans 16 amino acids.